The present T cell receptor (beta chain) was sequenced within a study of shared clonotypes between healthy human individuals. On the study more broadly: A donor's plate count was three for CD4 naive and three for CD4 memory; CD8 naive had two and CD8 memory one.

Concerning this clone itself: Its specificity is unknown.

Study conclusions and caveats: The researchers took only blood, and tissue repertoires probably look different. Naive subsets tended to show greater estimated richness than memory subsets.

Profiled with immunoSEQ multiplex PCR; TCRdb holds only in-frame clones, not every one. In the table there are over a million clones, 98% of which are singletons. V was cut by 0 bases and J by 4 bases, with 11 bases left in between. Looked up from germline, CDR1 is SGHRS and CDR2 is YFSETQ. This CDR3 contains 15 residues. The chain carries TRBV5-1 and TRBJ2-1, with unresolved D. This clonotype was sampled from a man between 25 and 39 years old in good health. The sequenced material came from naive CD4+ T cells sorted from blood. The subset was: CD45RA+ positively selected. The CDR3, as DNA: TGCGCCAGCAGCTTGGTCGAAATTGGATACAATGAGCAGTTCTTC. Residues: CASSLVEIGYNEQFF.